The clone carrying this T cell receptor beta chain was picked up many times. This sample was taken from a study of T cells in Graves' hyperthyroidism and ophthalmopathy. For the study at large: Sampling of peripheral blood happened at initial diagnosis, prior to any treatment.

The cohort's ophthalmopathy patients, a group with duration under 3 months, had a Clinical Activity Score of at least 3 and a NOSPECS grade of at least 4. Authors of the study amplified TCR beta CDR3 regions from RNA transcripts. TCR CDR3 underwent first-round RT-PCR with the HTBI primer set. TCRdb re-called the multiplex PCR reads with MiXCR, one entry per CDR3 protein. The profile shows 550,000 to 700,000 distinct CDR3 sequences, under 15% of them singletons. Germline trimming cut 1 base from V and 4 bases from J; bases unmatched to any gene: 11. CDR1 DFQATT and CDR2 SNEGSKA come from the germline V gene (reference sequence). The CDR3 is 16 residues long.

The chain employs TRBV20-1 and TRBJ2-5, with 8 bases that match TRBD2. Specimen: blood. The TCR originated in a woman aged 35 to 49 with Graves' ophthalmopathy. CDR3 nucleotide sequence: TGCAGTGCTAGAGTTAGCGCGGGAGGTGGTGGAGAGACCCAGTACTTC. Protein: CSARVSAGGGGETQYF.